This passage covers 20 T cell receptor beta chains from one sample sequenced in a study of cytomegalovirus exposure and HLA in healthy donors. PCR amplification relied on 60 Vbeta primers (plus 13 Jbeta primers). Using immunoSEQ multiplex PCR, the repertoire was profiled, and TCRdb retains in-frame clones only, with some absent. Among over 120,000 clones, less than 10% were seen once, and the ten largest hold approximately 1.7%. Sequencing used PBMCs. Source of these receptors: a man aged 50 to 59 in good health and CMV-seronegative.

The CDR3 region has the DNA TGCAGCGTTGCTTGGCAGGGGGAAATGGAGCAGTTCTTC. Translated, it gives CSVAWQGEMEQFF. The chain has TRBV29-1 and TRBJ2-1, with 7 bases lining up with TRBD1. The CDR3 sequence is 13 residues long. The germline V gene encodes CDR1 SQVTM and CDR2 ANQGSEA. V was clipped by 4 bases and J by 10 bases; unmatched bases: 10.

This clone showed up just a few times. The V and J genes are TRBV7-8 and TRBJ2-1; no firm D call. V was clipped by 1 base and J by 5 bases, with 9 bases between them. Germline CDR1 and CDR2: SGHVS and FQNEAQ. This CDR3 contains 14 residues. The CDR3 reads CASSLVPSHNEQFF. CDR3 DNA sequence: TGTGCCAGCAGCTTAGTTCCTAGTCACAATGAGCAGTTCTTC.

The chain joins TRBV28 to TRBJ2-3; perhaps TRBD1 as D (6 bases). In germline, CDR1 is MDHEN, CDR2 SYDVKM. V lost 5 bases and J lost 1, with 13 bases in between. This CDR3 contains 15 residues. Here the CDR3 DNA reads TGTGCCAGCAGTAGACCGGGACAAGGCACAGATACGCAGTATTTT. Its protein is CASSRPGQGTDTQYF.

The genes are TRBV28 and TRBJ2-3; 10 bases match TRBD2. The CDR3 is made up of 13 amino acids. Trimming removed 6 bases from V and 4 bases from J; junction bases left unmatched: 1. Germline CDR1 is MDHEN and CDR2 is SYDVKM. CDR3 loop: CASRLAGPDTQYF. Written as DNA, the CDR3 is TGTGCCAGCAGACTAGCGGGACCAGATACGCAGTATTTT.

The CDR3 region is CASSFPTRSGDNEQFF. CDR3 bases: TGTGCCAGCAGTTTCCCCACACGTTCGGGTGACAATGAGCAGTTCTTC. This chain uses TRBV27 with TRBJ2-1; D uncertain. This CDR3 region has 16 residues. Trimming shortened V by 3 bases and J by 5 bases, and 17 bases separated the two germline ends. Germline V lookup: CDR1 MNHEY, CDR2 SMNVEV (reference sequence).

V is TRBV28 and J is TRBJ2-3; no firm D call. V was cut by 3 bases and J by 3 bases, with 7 bases left in between. Per the germline V gene, CDR1 is MDHEN and CDR2 is SYDVKM. The CDR3 extends over 13 amino acids. CDR3 region: CASSFFSTDTQYF. In nucleotides, the CDR3 is TGTGCCAGCAGTTTCTTTAGTACAGATACGCAGTATTTT.

As concerns this clone: Additional DNA sequences in this sample encode the identical CDR3. The chain combines TRBV28 with TRBJ2-7; D not resolved. Germline loops: CDR1 MDHEN, CDR2 SYDVKM. The V end was cut by 4 bases, the J end by 2 bases, with 3 bases between. CDR3 length: 11 amino acids. The DNA of the CDR3 is TGTGCCAGCAGTTCTACCTACGAGCAGTACTTC. Its translation is CASSSTYEQYF.

The chain recombines TRBV28 with TRBJ1-1; a possible D gene is TRBD1 (5 bases). The germline V gene has CDR1 MDHEN and CDR2 SYDVKM. V gave up 2 bases and J gave up 0 bases, with 16 bases separating them. The length of the CDR3 is 17 residues. In nucleotides, the CDR3 is TGTGCCAGCAGTTTAGCGGGGCGCCTAGCCTTGAACACTGAAGCTTTCTTT. Its translation: CASSLAGRLALNTEAFF. The full variable domain, its missing parts supplied by reference TRBV28 and TRBJ1-1, is DVKVTQSSRYLVKRTGEKVFLECVQDMDHENMFWYRQDPGLGLRLIYFSYDVKMKEKGDIPEGYSVSREKKERFSLILESASTNQTSMYLCASSLAGRLALNTEAFFGQGTRLTVV.

The chain uses TRBV2 and TRBJ2-5, with 15 bases lining up with TRBD2. J lost 3 bases, V lost 7 bases, and 9 bases had no gene match. The CDR3 length is 17 residues. Germline assignment: CDR1 SNHLY and CDR2 FYNNEI. The CDR3 bases are TGTGCCAGCAACCGAAAGGGACTAGCGGGAGGAAAAGAGACCCAGTACTTC. This translates into CASNRKGLAGGKETQYF.

The chain is built from TRBV7-3 and TRBJ2-5; 8 positions agree with TRBD2. Germline trimming cut 2 bases from V and 5 bases from J; bases unmatched to any gene: 7. From germline, CDR1 is SGHTA and CDR2 FQGTGA. CDR3 length: 15 residues. CDR3 DNA: TGTGCCAGCAGCTTATTAGCGGGGAGTTGGGAGACCCAGTACTTC. This gives the protein CASSLLAGSWETQYF.

This clone was picked up a small number of times. This rearrangement joins TRBV13 to TRBJ2-7; TRBD2 matches at 8 bases. Germline V gene lookup returns CDR1 PRHDT and CDR2 FYEKMQ (reference sequence). The CDR3 runs 15 residues. V was clipped by 5 bases and J by 7 bases; unmatched bases: 13. CDR3 in DNA: TGTGCCAGCAGCGCCGGCGGGGGGCCCTCTGGTGAGCAGTACTTC. It codes for CASSAGGGPSGEQYF.

The chain joins TRBV6-5 to TRBJ2-5; D call uncertain. This CDR3 spans 13 amino acids. Germline values: CDR1 MNHEY, CDR2 SVGAGI. V was shortened by 2 bases and J by 5 bases, with 9 bases between the two germline ends. The CDR3 spells CASSYDFTETQYF. The CDR3 DNA reads TGTGCCAGCAGTTACGACTTTACGGAGACCCAGTACTTC.

This clone showed up just a few times. V and J are TRBV9 and TRBJ2-2; a possible D gene is TRBD1 (6 bases). This CDR3 is 15 amino acids long. Trimming cost V 4 bases and J 2 bases, with 12 bases left between them. The germline V gene encodes CDR1 SGDLS and CDR2 YYNGEE. The DNA of the CDR3 is TGTGCCAGCAGCTCTGGACAGCGTAACACCGGGGAGCTGTTTTTT. Translating it yields CASSSGQRNTGELFF.

V usage is TRBV6-6 and J usage is TRBJ1-3, with 10 nucleotides matching TRBD1. Germline V lookup: CDR1 MNHNY, CDR2 SVGAGI (reference sequence). The CDR3 runs to 14 residues. Losses at the gene ends were 5 bases for V and 8 bases for J; bases not matched to a gene: 6. CDR3 nucleotide sequence: TGTGCCAGCAGTCCAGACAGGGGGCTGGACACCATATATTTT. Amino acid sequence: CASSPDRGLDTIYF.

This clone turned up a few times. This chain links TRBV11-2 with TRBJ1-2; weak D call: TRBD1 (5 bases). Trimming removed 1 base at V and 4 bases at J, with 13 bases between. The V gene's germline CDR1 is SGHAT and CDR2 FQNNGV. The CDR3 contains 15 residues. CDR3 nucleotide sequence: TGTGCCAGCAGCTTAGGAGGAGACAGATCCTATGGCTACACCTTC. Translation: CASSLGGDRSYGYTF.

There are many counts of this clone. The gene calls are TRBV6-6 and TRBJ2-3, with 7 bases lining up with TRBD1. J gave up 5 bases and V 2 bases, and 7 bases lay outside the gene matches. CDR1 and CDR2 from the germline V gene are MNHNY and SVGAGI (reference sequence). The CDR3 extends over 15 amino acids. The CDR3 sequence is CASSYRDRVEDTQYF. CDR3 sequence (DNA): TGTGCCAGCAGTTACCGAGACAGGGTTGAAGATACGCAGTATTTT.

This clone came up once. V is TRBV12-5 and J is TRBJ2-1; 10 positions agree with TRBD2. The CDR3 contains 16 residues. J was trimmed by 2 bases and V by 2 bases; bases with no gene match: 3. Germline V gene data show CDR1 as LGHNT and CDR2 as FRNRAP. This chain's CDR3 is CASGLTSGGAYNEQFF. The CDR3 nucleotides are TGTGCTAGTGGTTTGACAAGCGGGGGGGCCTACAATGAGCAGTTCTTC.

The V and J genes are TRBV4-1 and TRBJ1-5; TRBD1 is a possible D gene (5 bases). V was cut by 0 bases and J by 0 bases, with 12 bases left in between. Germline V gene lookup returns CDR1 MGHRA and CDR2 YSYEKL. The CDR3 consists of 17 residues. The CDR3 region has the DNA TGCGCCAGCAGCCAAGATAGGGGCACCTCTAGCAATCAGCCCCAGCATTTT. It codes for CASSQDRGTSSNQPQHF.

The J gene is TRBJ2-5, the V gene TRBV11-3; 7 nucleotides line up with TRBD2. Germline values: CDR1 SGHNT, CDR2 YENEEA. The CDR3 is 15 residues long. Trimming cost V 2 bases and J 5 bases; bases outside gene matches: 8. The CDR3 nucleotides read TGTGCCAGCAGCTTACAGGCGGGAGTGCAGGAGACCCAGTACTTC. Amino acids: CASSLQAGVQETQYF.

This rearrangement joins TRBV30 to TRBJ1-1, with 9 bases identical to TRBD1. Looked up from germline, CDR1 is GTSNPN and CDR2 is SVGIG (reference sequence). This CDR3 comprises 14 residues. V shed 1 base and J 5 bases; nucleotides not matched to a gene: 5. The CDR3 here is CAWSGGTGTTEAFF. In DNA, the CDR3 is TGTGCCTGGAGTGGCGGGACAGGGACGACTGAAGCTTTCTTT.